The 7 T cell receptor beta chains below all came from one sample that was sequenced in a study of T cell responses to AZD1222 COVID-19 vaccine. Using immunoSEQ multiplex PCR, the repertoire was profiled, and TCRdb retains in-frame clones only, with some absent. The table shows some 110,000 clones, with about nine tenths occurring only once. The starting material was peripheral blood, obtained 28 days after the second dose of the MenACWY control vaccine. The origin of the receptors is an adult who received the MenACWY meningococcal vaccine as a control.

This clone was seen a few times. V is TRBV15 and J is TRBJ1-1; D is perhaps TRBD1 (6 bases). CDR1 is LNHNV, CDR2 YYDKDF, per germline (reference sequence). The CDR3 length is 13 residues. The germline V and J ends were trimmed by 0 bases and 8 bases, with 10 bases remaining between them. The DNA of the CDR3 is TGTGCCACCAGCAGAGACAGGGGATGGGAAGCTTTCTTT. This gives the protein CATSRDRGWEAFF.

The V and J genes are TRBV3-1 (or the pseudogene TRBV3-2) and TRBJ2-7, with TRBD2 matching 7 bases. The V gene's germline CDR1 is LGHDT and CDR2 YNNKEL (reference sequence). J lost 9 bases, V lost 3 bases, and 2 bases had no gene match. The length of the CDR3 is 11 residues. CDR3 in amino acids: CASSQGLTQYF. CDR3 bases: TGTGCCAGCAGCCAGGGACTAACGCAGTACTTC.

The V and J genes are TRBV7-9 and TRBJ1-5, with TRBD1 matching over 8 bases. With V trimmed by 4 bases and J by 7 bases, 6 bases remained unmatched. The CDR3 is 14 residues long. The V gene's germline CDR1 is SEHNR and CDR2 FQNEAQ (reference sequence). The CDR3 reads CASSYGQGGQPQHF. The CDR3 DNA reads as TGTGCCAGCAGCTACGGACAGGGAGGCCAGCCCCAGCATTTT.

The CDR3 is CASSILGPERPQHF. For the CDR3, the DNA is TGTGCCAGTAGTATACTTGGCCCAGAGCGGCCCCAGCATTTT. This chain uses TRBV19 with TRBJ1-5; D call uncertain. CDR3 length: 14 amino acids. Trimming cost V 2 bases and J 9 bases, with 14 bases left between them. Germline CDR1 is LNHDA and CDR2 is SQIVND (reference sequence).

In nucleotides, the CDR3 is TGTGCCAGCTCACCACGGGCGGGGGGGGACGAGCAGTACTTC. Protein product: CASSPRAGGDEQYF. This chain uses TRBV18 with TRBJ2-7; TRBD2 agrees at 9 bases. V shed 1 base, J shed 5 bases, and the junction held 3 bases outside the gene matches. Per germline, CDR1 KGHSH and CDR2 LQKENI. The CDR3 covers 14 residues.

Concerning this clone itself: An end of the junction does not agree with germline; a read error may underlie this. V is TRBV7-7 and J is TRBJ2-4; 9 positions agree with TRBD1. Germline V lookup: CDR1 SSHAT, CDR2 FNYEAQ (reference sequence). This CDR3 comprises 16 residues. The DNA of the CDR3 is TGTGCTAGCAGCTTGCCCGACAGGGGGAAGGGGAACATTCAGTACTTC. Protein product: CASSLPDRGKGNIQYF.

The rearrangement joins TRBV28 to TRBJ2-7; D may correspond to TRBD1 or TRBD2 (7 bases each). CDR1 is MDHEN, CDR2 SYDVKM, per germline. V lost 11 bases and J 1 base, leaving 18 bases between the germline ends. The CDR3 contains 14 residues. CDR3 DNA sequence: TGTGCCTGCCAGGGGGGGACAGTATCCTACGAGCAGTACTTC. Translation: CACQGGTVSYEQYF. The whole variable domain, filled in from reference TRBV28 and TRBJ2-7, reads DVKVTQSSRYLVKRTGEKVFLECVQDMDHENMFWYRQDPGLGLRLIYFSYDVKMKEKGDIPEGYSVSREKKERFSLILESASTNQTSMYLCACQGGTVSYEQYFGPGTRLTVT.